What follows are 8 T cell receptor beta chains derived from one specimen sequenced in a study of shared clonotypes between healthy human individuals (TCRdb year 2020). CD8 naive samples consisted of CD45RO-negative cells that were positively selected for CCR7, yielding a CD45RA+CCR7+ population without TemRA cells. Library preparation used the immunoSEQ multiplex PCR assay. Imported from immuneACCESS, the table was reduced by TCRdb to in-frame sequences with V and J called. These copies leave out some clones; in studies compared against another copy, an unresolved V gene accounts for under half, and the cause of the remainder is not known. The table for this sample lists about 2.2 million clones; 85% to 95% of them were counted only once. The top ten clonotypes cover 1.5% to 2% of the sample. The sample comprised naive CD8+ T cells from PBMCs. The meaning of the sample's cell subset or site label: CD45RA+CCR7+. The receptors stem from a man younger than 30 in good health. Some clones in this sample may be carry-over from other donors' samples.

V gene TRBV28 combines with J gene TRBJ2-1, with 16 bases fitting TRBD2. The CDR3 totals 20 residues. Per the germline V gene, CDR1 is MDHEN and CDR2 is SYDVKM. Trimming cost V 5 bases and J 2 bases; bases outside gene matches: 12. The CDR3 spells CASSTGTSGRALVPYNEQFF. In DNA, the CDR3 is TGTGCCAGCAGTACCGGGACTAGCGGGAGGGCCCTCGTTCCCTACAATGAGCAGTTCTTC.

CDR3: CASSQGTADTQYF. In DNA, the CDR3 is TGTGCCAGCAGCCAAGGTACGGCAGATACGCAGTATTTT. The chain has TRBV4-2 and TRBJ2-3, with unresolved D. The ends were cut back, 1 base at V and 4 bases at J, with 6 bases in the middle. The CDR3 covers 13 residues. Germline V lookup: CDR1 LGHNA, CDR2 YNFKEQ.

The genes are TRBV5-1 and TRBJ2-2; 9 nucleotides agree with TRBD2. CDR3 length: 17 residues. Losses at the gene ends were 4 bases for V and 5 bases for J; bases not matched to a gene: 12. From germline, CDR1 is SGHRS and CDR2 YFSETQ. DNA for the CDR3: TGCGCCAGCAGCATCCTCTTTAGCGGGAGTGGAACCGGGGAGCTGTTTTTT. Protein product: CASSILFSGSGTGELFF.

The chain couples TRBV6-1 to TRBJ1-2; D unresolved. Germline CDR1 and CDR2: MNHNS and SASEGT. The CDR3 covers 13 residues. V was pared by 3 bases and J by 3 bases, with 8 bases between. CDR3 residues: CASSENLYYGYTF. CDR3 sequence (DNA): TGTGCCAGCAGTGAGAACCTCTACTATGGCTACACCTTC.

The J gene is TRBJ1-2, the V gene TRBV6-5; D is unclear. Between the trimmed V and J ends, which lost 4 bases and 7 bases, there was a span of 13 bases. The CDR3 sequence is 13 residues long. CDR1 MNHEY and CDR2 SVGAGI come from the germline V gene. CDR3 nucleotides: TGTGCCAGCAGTTCCGGGGTCTGGTCTGGCTACACCTTC. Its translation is CASSSGVWSGYTF.

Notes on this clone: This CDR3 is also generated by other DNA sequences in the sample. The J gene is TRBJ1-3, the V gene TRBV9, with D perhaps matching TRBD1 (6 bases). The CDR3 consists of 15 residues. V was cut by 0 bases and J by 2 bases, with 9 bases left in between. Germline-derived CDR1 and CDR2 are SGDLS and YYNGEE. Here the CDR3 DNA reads TGTGCCAGCAGCGTAGATCGGGGGCCTGGAAACACCATATATTTT. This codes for CASSVDRGPGNTIYF.

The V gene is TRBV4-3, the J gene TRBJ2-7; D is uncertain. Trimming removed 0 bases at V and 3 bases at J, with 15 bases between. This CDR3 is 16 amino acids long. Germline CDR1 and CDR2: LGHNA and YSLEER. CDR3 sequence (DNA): TGCGCCAGCAGCCAAGAGTTGAGACGGGCGAGCTACGAGCAGTACTTC. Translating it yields CASSQELRRASYEQYF.

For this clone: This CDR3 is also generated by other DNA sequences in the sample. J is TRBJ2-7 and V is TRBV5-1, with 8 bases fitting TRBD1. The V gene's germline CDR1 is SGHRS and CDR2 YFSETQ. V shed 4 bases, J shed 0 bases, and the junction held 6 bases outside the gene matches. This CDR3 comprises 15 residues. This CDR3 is CASSLGTGSSYEQYF. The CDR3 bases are TGCGCCAGCAGCCTTGGGACAGGCAGCTCCTACGAGCAGTACTTC.